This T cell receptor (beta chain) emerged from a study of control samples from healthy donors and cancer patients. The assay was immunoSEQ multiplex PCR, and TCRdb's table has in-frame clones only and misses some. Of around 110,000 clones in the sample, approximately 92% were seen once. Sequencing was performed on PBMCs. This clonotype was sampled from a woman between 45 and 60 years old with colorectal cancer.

CDR3 DNA: TGTGCCAGCAGTGTGAAGGGGTCATACGAGCAGTACTTC. It translates to CASSVKGSYEQYF. The V and J genes are TRBV2 and TRBJ2-7, with D possibly TRBD1 on 5 matching bases. The CDR3 runs to 13 residues. Between the trimmed V and J ends, which lost 4 bases and 4 bases, there was a span of 11 bases. Germline V gene sequence: CDR1 SNHLY, CDR2 FYNNEI.